A single sample is the source of the 17 T cell receptor beta chains below, sequenced in a study of Ad26.COV2.S vaccination and SARS-CoV-2 variants. Treatment defined: over 15 received Ad26.COV2.S at low or high dose, single or two shots; 5 received placebo; per-sample allocation not given. The study sampled participants on day 63 after the first vaccine or placebo injection. Sequencing was performed with immunoSEQ multiplex PCR; in TCRdb, only in-frame clones are kept and a portion is missing. The profile shows 400,000 or so clones, approximately 86% of them singletons. The material was peripheral blood, obtained in a trial of Ad26.COV2.S vaccine versus placebo. These receptors came from a person aged 18-60 years who received the Ad26.COV2.S COVID-19 vaccine or a placebo.

The chain combines TRBV5-1 with TRBJ2-1; tentative D call: TRBD2 (5 bases). V was pared by 0 bases and J by 8 bases, with 9 bases between. The CDR3 spans 13 residues. Looked up from germline, CDR1 is SGHRS and CDR2 is YFSETQ. The CDR3 protein is CASSLATSHEQFF. CDR3 nucleotide sequence: TGCGCCAGCAGCTTGGCCACTAGTCATGAGCAGTTCTTC.

This clone was picked up one time. The chain recombines TRBV3-1 (or the pseudogene TRBV3-2) with TRBJ2-1; 11 nucleotides line up with TRBD2. The CDR3 loop spans 16 amino acids. V lost 2 bases, J lost 4 bases, and 4 bases stayed unmatched. Germline CDR1 reads LGHDT; CDR2 reads YNNKEL (reference sequence). The CDR3 loop reads CASSQYLAGGYNEQFF. The CDR3 nucleotides are TGTGCCAGCAGCCAATATCTAGCGGGGGGTTACAATGAGCAGTTCTTC.

The CDR3 coding sequence is TGTGCCAGCAGCTTAGGGGGGATTTGGTCCTATAATTCACCCCTCCACTTT. It specifies CASSLGGIWSYNSPLHF. This sequence joins TRBV7-2 and TRBJ1-6; possibly TRBD1 for D (5 bases). V lost 1 base to trimming and J lost 1 base, with 11 bases between them. Germline CDR1 is SGHTA and CDR2 is FQGNSA. This CDR3 is built from 17 residues.

This chain connects TRBV11-2 to TRBJ1-6, with D maybe TRBD1 (5 bases). The germline V and J ends were trimmed by 7 bases and 6 bases, with 16 bases remaining between them. Looked up from germline, CDR1 is SGHAT and CDR2 is FQNNGV. This CDR3 has 15 amino acids. CDR3 in amino acids: CASTPSGGGNSPLHF. The DNA for the CDR3 is TGTGCCAGCACCCCGTCGGGGGGTGGTAATTCACCCCTCCACTTT.

V and J are TRBV19 and TRBJ1-2; 7 positions agree with TRBD1. Trimming removed 3 bases from V and 2 bases from J; junction bases left unmatched: 3. This CDR3 contains 14 residues. Per germline, CDR1 LNHDA and CDR2 SQIVND (reference sequence). CDR3 region: CASSMDRLNYGYTF. CDR3 DNA: TGTGCCAGTAGTATGGACAGGCTGAACTATGGCTACACCTTC.

The V and J genes are TRBV15 and TRBJ2-3; perhaps TRBD2 as D (7 bases). The CDR3 has 17 amino acids. From germline, CDR1 is LNHNV and CDR2 YYDKDF (reference sequence). V dropped 0 bases and J dropped 6 bases, with 19 bases sitting between them. CDR3 sequence reads: CATSRDEEGGRSDTQYF. CDR3 DNA: TGTGCCACCAGCAGAGATGAGGAGGGGGGGCGTTCTGATACGCAGTATTTT.

This rearrangement joins TRBV18 to TRBJ1-1; 9 nucleotides match TRBD1. V was pared by 1 base and J by 3 bases, with 3 bases of the junction left unmatched. The CDR3 runs to 15 residues. Germline CDR1 is KGHSH and CDR2 is LQKENI. The CDR3 region is CASSPLDRGYTEAFF. Here the CDR3 DNA reads TGTGCCAGCTCACCACTGGACAGGGGCTACACTGAAGCTTTCTTT.

The V and J genes are TRBV14 and TRBJ1-2; tentatively, D is TRBD1 (5 bases). The germline V and J ends were trimmed by 1 base and 5 bases, with 14 bases remaining between them. In germline, CDR1 is SGHDN, CDR2 FVKESK. CDR3 length: 15 residues. The CDR3 here is CASSQVGDGEYGYTF. CDR3 DNA: TGTGCCAGCAGCCAAGTCGGGGACGGCGAGTATGGCTACACCTTC.

J is TRBJ1-1 and V is TRBV2; TRBD1 might be the D (6 bases). Trimming removed 10 bases at V and 0 bases at J, with 12 bases between. This CDR3 has 13 residues. Germline V gives CDR1 SNHLY, CDR2 FYNNEI. CDR3 sequence (DNA): TGTGCCACCGCCGGGACAATGAACACTGAAGCTTTCTTT. Translation: CATAGTMNTEAFF.

The chain uses TRBV4-1 and TRBJ1-4; D might be TRBD1 (5 bases). The CDR3 is 14 amino acids. The ends were cut back, 8 bases at V and 5 bases at J, with 15 bases in the middle. Germline V lookup: CDR1 MGHRA, CDR2 YSYEKL. The CDR3 DNA reads as TGCGCCAGCGCCGACAGCTTTCGGAATGAAAAACTGTTTTTT. Amino acids: CASADSFRNEKLFF.

The chain uses TRBV15 and TRBJ2-3; D unresolved. CDR1 and CDR2 from the germline V gene are LNHNV and YYDKDF (reference sequence). Trimming left V 1 base short and J 4 bases short, with 9 bases between. The CDR3 length is 14 residues. The CDR3 loop is CATSRVFAADTQYF. The CDR3 DNA follows: TGTGCCACCAGCAGAGTATTCGCGGCAGATACGCAGTATTTT.

This clone was found once. The CDR3: CSASQEDTQYF. Here the CDR3 DNA reads TGCAGTGCTAGTCAGGAGGATACGCAGTATTTT. The chain uses TRBV20-1 and TRBJ2-3; D not resolved. CDR1 is DFQATT, CDR2 SNEGSKA, per germline (reference sequence). CDR3 length: 11 residues. V was trimmed by 3 bases and J by 6 bases, leaving 7 bases between them.

The chain couples TRBV10-3 to TRBJ2-5; 7 positions agree with TRBD1. This CDR3 comprises 18 residues. CDR1 and CDR2 from the germline V gene are ENHRY and SYGVKD. Unmatched junction bases numbered 13, after V lost 3 bases and J lost 0 bases. This CDR3 reads CAISDSSGGQIYQETQYF. The CDR3 nucleotides are TGTGCCATCAGTGATTCTTCAGGGGGACAGATTTACCAAGAGACCCAGTACTTC.

This chain uses TRBV12-3 or TRBV12-4 with TRBJ1-2; D is ambiguous. Between the trimmed V and J ends, which lost 5 bases and 4 bases, there was a span of 8 bases. The length of the CDR3 is 12 residues. CDR3 sequence reads: CASSTEAYGYTF. Here the CDR3 DNA reads TGTGCCAGCAGTACAGAGGCCTATGGCTACACCTTC.

This clone was detected many times. The gene calls are TRBV5-4 and TRBJ2-6, with a tentative D call TRBD2 (6 bases). V dropped 0 bases and J dropped 1 base, with 14 bases sitting between them. CDR3 length: 18 amino acids. The germline CDR1 and CDR2 sequences are SGHNT and YYREEE (reference sequence). CDR3 loop: CASSLDLTGVSGANVLTF. The CDR3 DNA sequence: TGTGCCAGCAGCTTGGACCTAACGGGGGTATCTGGGGCCAACGTCCTGACTTTC.

This chain uses TRBV14 with TRBJ2-7; D is ambiguous. This CDR3 is built from 15 residues. Trimming stripped 3 bases from V and 0 bases from J, with 12 bases between. Germline CDR1 reads SGHDN; CDR2 reads FVKESK. DNA for the CDR3: TGTGCCAGCAGCCAGGAAATATCGGTCTCCTACGAGCAGTACTTC. It encodes CASSQEISVSYEQYF.

The V gene is TRBV19, the J gene TRBJ1-5; TRBD1 matches at 7 bases. The V and J ends lost 6 bases and 5 bases, in that order; junction bases with no gene match: 16. CDR1 and CDR2 from the germline V gene are LNHDA and SQIVND (reference sequence). CDR3 size: 17 residues. CDR3 loop: CASRDRVAGGAHQPQHF. CDR3 bases: TGTGCCAGTAGAGACAGGGTGGCCGGCGGCGCTCATCAGCCCCAGCATTTT.